This T cell receptor (beta chain) is drawn from a study of blood T cell repertoires in COVID-19. Study-wide background: Researchers got acute and convalescent COVID-19 samples from the United States, Italy and Spain. In each case, the material was cDNA or gDNA derived from T cells, B-cell-depleted T cells, or PBMCs.

V shed 0 bases and J shed 2 bases, with 12 bases lying between them. The germline V gene has CDR1 SGHDT and CDR2 YYEEEE. CDR3 length: 16 residues. Original methodology: Reference gene primer amplification in the assay estimated nucleated cell counts. Generated by immunoSEQ multiplex PCR, the TCRdb table keeps only in-frame clones and is missing some. V and J calls and clone size are as listed in that table; D and trimming were resolved from the DNA. The table records around 370,000 clones, approximately 89% of them present only once. The chain joins TRBV5-6 to TRBJ2-1; D is perhaps TRBD1 (6 bases). Sample: peripheral blood. The source is a woman aged 18-29 years who had recovered from COVID-19. In DNA form, the CDR3 reads TGTGCCAGCAGCTTGGCTAGGGACACAGCCTACAATGAGCAGTTCTTC. Translated, it gives CASSLARDTAYNEQFF.